These T cell receptor beta chains were read from a single sample in a study of regulatory T cells in long-lasting Graves disease. One entry per CDR3 protein, called by TCRdb with MiXCR from the multiplex PCR reads. The table lists approximately 360,000 distinct CDR3 sequences, roughly 24% of them singletons. The specimen was peripheral blood mononuclear cells (PBMCs), collected when the disease was refractory, from a patient treated with antithyroid drugs. Receptors originate from a woman between 35 and 50 years old with Graves disease. The CDR3 runs from the conserved cysteine through the conserved F or W. Fields, in order: V gene, J gene, CDR3 protein.

V gene: TRBV6-1
J gene: TRBJ2-7
CDR3 protein: CASSHGGEQYF

V gene: TRBV6-1
J gene: TRBJ1-2
CDR3 protein: CASSEAGGVNYGYTF

V gene: TRBV11-2
J gene: TRBJ2-7
CDR3 protein: CASSPIRDINYEQYF

V gene: TRBV7-9
J gene: TRBJ1-2
CDR3 protein: CASSLQQGSYGYTF

V gene: TRBV14
J gene: TRBJ2-4
CDR3 protein: CASSPAGASVQYF

V gene: TRBV4-1
J gene: TRBJ2-4
CDR3 protein: CASSQGMLRPAKNIQYF

V gene: TRBV10-3
J gene: TRBJ2-5
CDR3 protein: CAISESLAGLQETQYF

V gene: TRBV28
J gene: TRBJ1-4
CDR3 protein: CASNLATRATNEKLFF

V gene: TRBV28
J gene: TRBJ2-7
CDR3 protein: CASSPDGDRDYEQYF

V gene: TRBV11-2
J gene: TRBJ1-3
CDR3 protein: CASSLVTGASGNTIYF